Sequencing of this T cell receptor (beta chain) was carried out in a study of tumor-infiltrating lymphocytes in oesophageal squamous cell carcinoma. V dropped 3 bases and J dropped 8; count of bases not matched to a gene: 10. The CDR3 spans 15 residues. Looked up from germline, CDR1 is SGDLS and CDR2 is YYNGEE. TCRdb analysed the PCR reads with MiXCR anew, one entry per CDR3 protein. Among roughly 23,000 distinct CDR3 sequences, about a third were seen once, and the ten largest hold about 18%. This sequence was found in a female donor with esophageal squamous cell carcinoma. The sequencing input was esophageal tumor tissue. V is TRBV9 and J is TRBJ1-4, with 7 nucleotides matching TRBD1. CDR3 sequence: CASSATGKGIEKLFF. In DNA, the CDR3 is TGTGCCAGCAGCGCGACAGGGAAGGGGATCGAAAAACTGTTTTTT.